This is a list of T cell receptor beta chains from one sample in a study of CD8 T cells in Susac syndrome. From the immunoSEQ multiplex PCR reads, TCRdb called clonotypes with MiXCR, one entry per CDR3 protein. This sample has about 300,000 distinct CDR3 sequences, with 70% to 90% found just once. The sample comprised CD8+ T cells from PBMCs. The receptors here all came from a human donor with multiple sclerosis. CDR3s include the opening cysteine and the closing phenylalanine or tryptophan. Each record gives: V gene, clone size, D gene, J gene, CDR3 protein, CDR3 DNA. D genes are given only for firm matches. A row's size may be missing; if present it is once, few, many or a size class.

TRBV21-1	few	.	TRBJ2-7	CASSNYEQYF	TGTGCCAGCAGCAACTACGAGCAGTACTTC
TRBV9	.	.	TRBJ2-1	CASSVAPRVGSYNEQFF	TGTGCCAGCAGCGTAGCTCCCAGGGTCGGATCCTACAATGAGCAGTTCTTC
TRBV12-3/TRBV12-4	.	.	TRBJ2-3	CASSLEPGEGADTQYF	TGTGCCAGCAGTTTAGAACCGGGAGAGGGAGCAGATACGCAGTATTTT
TRBV16	.	TRBD1	TRBJ1-1	CASSQGVRGTEAFF	TGTGCCAGCAGCCAAGGGGTCAGGGGGACTGAAGCTTTCTTT
TRBV4-1	.	TRBD2	TRBJ2-7	CASSQDSAGGSYEQYF	TGCGCCAGCAGCCAAGATTCCGCGGGAGGGTCCTACGAGCAGTACTTC
TRBV14	once	TRBD2	TRBJ2-5	CASSQTSWETQYF	TGTGCCAGCAGCCAGACTAGCTGGGAGACCCAGTACTTC
TRBV27	.	.	TRBJ2-2	CASSLSAGAANTGELFF	TGTGCCAGCAGTTTATCCGCAGGGGCCGCGAACACCGGGGAGCTGTTTTTT
TRBV27	.	.	TRBJ2-7	CASSFQGFEQYF	TGTGCCAGCAGTTTTCAGGGTTTCGAGCAGTACTTC
TRBV28	.	.	TRBJ2-7	CASTSGHYEQYF	TGTGCCAGCACGTCGGGACACTACGAGCAGTACTTC
TRBV12-3/TRBV12-4	.	.	TRBJ2-2	CASSLALVWELFF	TGTGCCAGCAGTTTAGCTCTAGTTTGGGAGCTGTTTTTT
TRBV13	once	TRBD1	TRBJ2-1	CASSSDQGDNEQFF	TGTGCCAGCAGCTCAGACCAGGGGGACAATGAGCAGTTCTTC
TRBV6-1	few	.	TRBJ2-7	CASRVLGEQYF	TGTGCCAGCAGGGTCTTAGGCGAGCAGTACTTC
TRBV5-1	.	.	TRBJ2-7	CASSLNWDSGYEQYF	TGCGCCAGCAGCTTAAACTGGGACTCGGGTTACGAGCAGTACTTC
TRBV27	.	.	TRBJ2-5	CASSDRALGETQYF	TGTGCCAGCAGTGACCGAGCCCTCGGAGAGACCCAGTACTTC
TRBV9	.	TRBD2	TRBJ2-3	CASQREGRVDTQYF	TGTGCCAGCCAGCGGGAGGGCCGAGTAGATACGCAGTATTTT
TRBV21-1	.	.	TRBJ1-1	CASRATGDTYTEAFF	TGTGCCAGCAGGGCGACCGGGGACACCTACACTGAAGCTTTCTTT
TRBV23-1	.	.	TRBJ2-7	CASRRQVLEKLYEQYF	TGCGCCAGCCGACGACAGGTCCTCGAAAAATTATACGAGCAGTACTTC
TRBV6-4	.	TRBD2	TRBJ2-3	CASSDSTSGSSATQYF	TGTGCCAGCAGTGATTCGACTAGCGGGAGCAGTGCTACGCAGTATTTT
TRBV5-1	.	TRBD2	TRBJ2-1	CASSLALGLAGVNEQFF	TGCGCCAGCAGCTTGGCCTTGGGACTAGCGGGGGTCAATGAGCAGTTCTTC
TRBV29-1	.	TRBD1	TRBJ1-2	CSVEKGGFYGYTF	TGCAGCGTTGAAAAAGGGGGCTTCTATGGCTACACCTTC
TRBV5-1	.	.	TRBJ2-2	CASSLRRKGTGELFF	TGCGCCAGCAGCTTGCGCAGGAAAGGCACCGGGGAGCTGTTTTTT
TRBV27	.	.	TRBJ2-1	CASSNAGHASYNEQFF	TGTGCCAGCAGTAACGCCGGCCACGCGTCCTACAATGAGCAGTTCTTC
TRBV30	.	.	TRBJ2-7	CAWRSRGASYEQYF	TGTGCCTGGAGGTCCCGCGGAGCGTCCTACGAGCAGTACTTC